This T cell receptor (beta chain) derives from a study of beta chain features in type 1 diabetes. Study-level findings and limits: cDNA sequencing could over-represent cells with high TCR expression. Naive, central memory and regulatory TCRB repertoires appeared more similar among patients than healthy donors.

Isolation of CD4+ naive, central memory, regulatory and stem cell-like memory cells was achieved by sorting via CD45RO/CCR7/CD25/CD127/CD95/CD27. Trimming removed 2 bases from V and 2 bases from J, with 10 bases in between. Germline V gene sequence: CDR1 SGHAT, CDR2 FQNNGV. This CDR3 contains 14 residues. Every isolated RNA sample was fully reverse transcribed, so sequencing captured expressed TCRB transcripts. Produced via immunoSEQ multiplex PCR; TCRdb's table is partial and in-frame only. The sample yields under 900,000 clones, roughly a sixth seen once. For this clone: Its matching antigen is unknown.

J is TRBJ2-7 and V is TRBV11-2; D gene ambiguous. The receptor's source is a woman between 18 and 30 years old in good health. Material for sequencing was naive CD4+ T cells from blood. CDR3 residues: CASSLYSGPYEQYF. The CDR3 DNA is TGTGCCAGCAGCTTATATTCAGGACCCTACGAGCAGTACTTC. The whole variable domain, remainder taken from reference TRBV11-2 and TRBJ2-7, is EAGVAQSPRYKIIEKRQSVAFWCNPISGHATLYWYQQILGQGPKLLIQFQNNGVVDDSQLPKDRFSAERLKGVDSTLKIQPAKLEDSAVYLCASSLYSGPYEQYFGPGTRLTVT.